This TCR beta chain emerged from a study of T cells after yellow fever vaccination. Study-level results: Once the booster was given, most primary-vaccination clones reappeared, at over 95% for CD4 and more than 85% for CD8.

This clonotype was picked up many times. What it binds is not known. Trimming took off 5 bases at V and 0 bases at J, with 10 bases between the two ends. CDR3 length: 13 residues. Germline V lookup: CDR1 SQVTM, CDR2 ANQGSEA. TCRdb itself ran the 5' RACE reads through MiXCR, one entry per CDR3 protein. The sample yields some 400,000 distinct CDR3 sequences, approximately 5.7% seen once. This rearrangement joins TRBV29-1 to TRBJ1-1; possibly TRBD1 for D (5 bases). The material was PBMCs, obtained 5 days after the yellow fever booster vaccination. The origin of this receptor is a man between 25 and 39 years old who received the YFV17D yellow fever vaccine. The CDR3 region has the DNA TGCAGCGTTACGAACAGGTTGAACACTGAAGCTTTCTTT. This encodes CSVTNRLNTEAFF.